Sequencing of this TCR beta chain was carried out in a study of T cells after yellow fever vaccination. Study-level findings and limits: FACS-sorted repertoires could harbor abundant contaminating bulk-population clonotypes. When the response was secondary, it was weaker but reached its peak faster, day 5 versus 15. After the booster, 96% of CD4 and just over 85% of CD8 primary-response clones were re-detected.

This CDR3 has 14 residues. The V end was cut by 2 bases, the J end by 4 bases, with 12 bases between. Per the germline V gene, CDR1 is SQVTM and CDR2 is ANQGSEA. About this clonotype: What it recognizes is unknown.

5'RACE template switching produced TCR cDNA carrying a universal primer site and UMIs. In TCRdb, the 5' RACE reads were re-called with MiXCR into one record per CDR3 protein. Of 610,000 or so distinct CDR3 sequences in the sample, 9% to 15% were seen once. The chain links TRBV29-1 to TRBJ2-1, with unresolved D. This receptor was obtained from a man aged 25 to 45 who received the YFV17D yellow fever vaccine. Specimen: PBMCs, collected on the day of the yellow fever booster vaccination. The CDR3 DNA is TGCAGCGTTGAATCCCCGGTGAAGTACAATGAGCAGTTCTTC. Protein sequence: CSVESPVKYNEQFF.